These 13 T cell receptor beta chains came from one sample sequenced in a study of graft-versus-host responses after intestinal transplantation. Their antigens remain unidentified. This table comes from immunoSEQ multiplex PCR, and its TCRdb copy is limited to in-frame clones, with some not included. Of over 90,000 clones in the sample, 75% to 95% were seen once. This specimen was unstimulated CD8+ T cells sorted from spleen or lymph node cells, taken before intestinal transplant. These receptors originate from a human donor who received an intestinal transplant.

The rearrangement uses TRBV5-4 and TRBJ2-7; 10 bases are a match to TRBD2. V lost 1 base, J lost 6 bases, and 4 bases stayed unmatched. The CDR3 length is 14 residues. Germline V gives CDR1 SGHNT, CDR2 YYREEE (reference sequence). The chain's CDR3 is CASSLSGRESEQYF. The CDR3 nucleotides are TGTGCCAGCAGCTTGAGCGGGAGGGAATCCGAGCAGTACTTC.

This clone occurred a few times. The CDR3 coding sequence is TGTGCCAGTCTGGACAGTACCGGACCGTCACCCCTCCACTTT. Its protein product is CASLDSTGPSPLHF. This chain uses TRBV2 with TRBJ1-6; tentative D call: TRBD1 (6 bases). The CDR3 runs 14 residues. CDR1 and CDR2 from the germline V gene are SNHLY and FYNNEI. Trimming removed 9 bases from V and 10 bases from J, with 19 bases in between.

The chain uses TRBV4-2 and TRBJ2-7; maybe TRBD1 (5 bases). Trimming shortened V by 0 bases and J by 5 bases, and 11 bases separated the two germline ends. This CDR3 contains 14 residues. The germline V gene has CDR1 LGHNA and CDR2 YNFKEQ. The CDR3 DNA follows: TGTGCCAGCAGCCAAGAAAGGTTCAGGGACGAGCAGTACTTC. Protein sequence: CASSQERFRDEQYF.

The genes are TRBV5-1 and TRBJ2-7, with TRBD2 identical over 13 bases. The CDR3 spans 16 residues. V lost 1 base, J lost 5 bases, and 6 bases stayed unmatched. The germline gives CDR1 SGHRS, CDR2 YFSETQ. Written as DNA, the CDR3 is TGCGCCAGCAGCTTGACCAGACTAGCGGGAGGCGACGAGCAGTACTTC. Amino acids: CASSLTRLAGGDEQYF.

This clone was counted only a few times. The DNA of the CDR3 is TGCGCCAGCAGCCAAGTCGGGGTTGGGTTTTCCACTGAAGCTTTCTTT. Its protein is CASSQVGVGFSTEAFF. The V call is TRBV4-3, the J call TRBJ1-1; no reliable D call. With 1 base removed from V and 4 bases from J, the gap between germline ends came to 16 bases. CDR3 length: 16 amino acids. Germline V gene data show CDR1 as LGHNA and CDR2 as YSLEER.

The chain is built from TRBV5-4 and TRBJ2-7, with D possibly being TRBD1 (6 bases). V lost 3 bases to trimming and J lost 4 bases, with 8 bases between them. The germline V gene encodes CDR1 SGHNT and CDR2 YYREEE (reference sequence). The CDR3 runs to 12 residues. In nucleotides, the CDR3 is TGTGCCAGCAGCTCCAGGGGATACGAGCAGTACTTC. Amino acid sequence: CASSSRGYEQYF.

This chain uses TRBV7-9 with TRBJ2-5; 9 bases align to TRBD1. The J call may be in error: the DNA end matches TRBJ2-7 better. The germline CDR1 and CDR2 sequences are SEHNR and FQNEAQ (reference sequence). This CDR3 contains 14 residues. The CDR3 DNA is TGTGCCAGCAGCTCGACAGGGGGTGACTACGAGCAGTACTTC. Protein sequence: CASSSTGGDYEQYF.

The chain has TRBV27 and TRBJ2-2; 10 positions match TRBD2. CDR1 is MNHEY, CDR2 SMNVEV, per germline (reference sequence). The CDR3 consists of 17 residues. V lost 2 bases to trimming and J lost 3 bases; unmatched junction nucleotides: 6. The CDR3 nucleotides read TGTGCCAGCAGTTTAGGGGGGACTAGCGTGTACACCGGGGAGCTGTTTTTT. Its translation is CASSLGGTSVYTGELFF.

This clone was counted between two and nine times. The chain has TRBV4-3 and TRBJ1-4; D gene uncertain. Trimming took 2 bases from V and 8 from J, leaving 15 bases between them. The CDR3 runs 15 residues. Germline values: CDR1 LGHNA, CDR2 YSLEER. The CDR3 protein is CASSQWGGSDEKLFF. The CDR3 DNA reads as TGCGCCAGCAGCCAATGGGGTGGGAGCGACGAAAAACTGTTTTTT.

This clone was seen a few times. The chain combines TRBV5-5 with TRBJ2-7; possible D gene TRBD2, 5 bases. Germline values: CDR1 SGHKS, CDR2 YYEKEE (reference sequence). The CDR3 consists of 14 residues. The ends were cut back, 0 bases at V and 0 bases at J, with 7 bases in the middle. In DNA, the CDR3 is TGTGCCAGCAGCTTGGGCGGACTCTCCTACGAGCAGTACTTC. Amino acid sequence: CASSLGGLSYEQYF.

Here the CDR3 reads CASSGRTSGGRGDTQYF. CDR3 DNA: TGTGCCAGCAGCGGACGGACTAGCGGGGGCCGGGGGGATACGCAGTATTTT. The rearrangement links TRBV11-2 to TRBJ2-3; 13 nucleotides line up with TRBD2. In germline, CDR1 is SGHAT, CDR2 FQNNGV. This CDR3 is 17 amino acids long. V shed 5 bases, J shed 6 bases, and the junction held 11 bases outside the gene matches. The full variable domain, completed using reference TRBV11-2 and TRBJ2-3, is EAGVAQSPRYKIIEKRQSVAFWCNPISGHATLYWYQQILGQGPKLLIQFQNNGVVDDSQLPKDRFSAERLKGVDSTLKIQPAKLEDSAVYLCASSGRTSGGRGDTQYFGPGTRLTVL.

The CDR3 DNA follows: TGTGCCATCAGTGACAACGGCGGGCAAGAGACCCAGTACTTC. It is translated as CAISDNGGQETQYF. V usage is TRBV10-3 and J usage is TRBJ2-5; D may be TRBD2 (5 bases). CDR1 and CDR2 (germline): ENHRY, SYGVKD. Trimming stripped 3 bases from V and 2 bases from J, with 10 bases between. The length of the CDR3 is 14 residues.

The chain is built from TRBV19 and TRBJ1-5; 9 bases are a match to TRBD1. There are 17 residues in the CDR3. Germline assignment: CDR1 LNHDA and CDR2 SQIVND (reference sequence). After removal of 0 bases from V and 7 bases from J, the junction contained 10 bases not matched to a gene. The CDR3 is CASSIEGDREAWQPQHF. CDR3 coding DNA: TGTGCCAGTAGTATAGAGGGGGACAGGGAGGCATGGCAGCCCCAGCATTTT.